This T cell receptor (beta chain) was sequenced in a study of T cells in localized non-small cell lung cancer. Clones were sequenced by immunoSEQ multiplex PCR, and TCRdb holds only the in-frame ones, with some missing. The sample has roughly 67,000 clones, approximately 85% seen once. CDR1 and CDR2 from the germline V gene are SEHNR and FQNEAQ (reference sequence). V was pared by 5 bases and J by 1 base, with 9 bases between. The CDR3 contains 14 residues. This receptor was identified in an older female donor with stage I lung adenocarcinoma. The rearrangement links TRBV7-9 to TRBJ2-1, with D perhaps TRBD2 (5 bases). The specimen was peripheral blood, collected before any cancer treatment. The CDR3 nucleotides read TGTGCCAGCAGCGCCGGGGTGTCCTACAATGAGCAGTTCTTC. It codes for CASSAGVSYNEQFF.